This T cell receptor beta chain was found in a study of cytomegalovirus exposure and HLA in healthy donors. Study-wide results and caveats: A link between a missense DCLRE1C variant and TCR beta V- and J-gene trimming emerged from a later analysis. Highest at DRB1 and lowest at HLA-C, TCR association rates differed among HLA loci in a later analysis.

Though probably carrying unrecorded immune exposures, donors were nominally healthy at sampling. A multiplex PCR was run with 60 Vbeta primers and 13 Jbeta primers. Only in-frame clones appear in the TCRdb table, and some are missing; sequencing was by immunoSEQ multiplex PCR. Of approximately 100,000 clones in the sample, less than 70% are singletons; the top ten hold about 1.2%. Notes on this clone: Antigen specificity is unknown.

Between the trimmed V and J ends, which lost 5 bases and 3 bases, there was a span of 12 bases. The length of the CDR3 is 14 residues. Germline-derived CDR1 and CDR2 are SEHNR and FQNEAQ (reference sequence). Sequences were obtained from PBMCs. The rearrangement joins TRBV7-9 to TRBJ2-3, with D possibly being TRBD2 (5 bases). The TCR originated in a female donor in good health and CMV-seronegative. As DNA, the CDR3 is TGTGCCAGCAGCATCCGGACTGGGACAGATACGCAGTATTTT. Encoded protein: CASSIRTGTDTQYF.